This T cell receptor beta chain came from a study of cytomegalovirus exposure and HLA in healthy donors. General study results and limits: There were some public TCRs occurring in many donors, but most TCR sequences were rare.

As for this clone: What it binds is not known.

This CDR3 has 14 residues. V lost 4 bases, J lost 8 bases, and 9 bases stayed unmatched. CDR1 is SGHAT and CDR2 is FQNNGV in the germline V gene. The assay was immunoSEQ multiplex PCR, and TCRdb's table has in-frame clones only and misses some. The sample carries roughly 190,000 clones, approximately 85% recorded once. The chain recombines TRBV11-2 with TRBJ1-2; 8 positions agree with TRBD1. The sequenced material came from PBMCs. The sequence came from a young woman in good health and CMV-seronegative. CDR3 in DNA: TGTGCCAGCAGCTCGATTGGACAGGGAGTAGGCTACACCTTC. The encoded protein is CASSSIGQGVGYTF.